This T cell receptor beta chain is from a study of T-cell reconstitution after alpha-beta-depleted transplantation in children. Study outcomes and limitations: Expanded graft clones numbering several hundred reportedly gave rise to alpha-beta T cells about two months after transplant. There were some patients whose high TCRbeta diversity at day 60 came from surviving recipient T cells and thymic progenitors. It was newly produced T cells that mostly accounted for T-cell counts and diversity one year after transplant.

Using unique molecular identifiers, the investigators prepared the TCRbeta library. MiXCR was run by TCRdb on the PCR reads, yielding one entry per CDR3 protein. The sample includes roughly 98,000 distinct CDR3 sequences, roughly a sixth of them seen just once. Comment on this clonotype: What it recognizes is unknown.

The ends were cut back, 1 base at V and 7 bases at J, with 14 bases in the middle. Germline CDR1 LGHNA, CDR2 YNFKEQ. The CDR3 loop spans 14 amino acids. J is TRBJ2-7 and V is TRBV4-2; D remains ambiguous. The TCR comes from a male patient between 2 and 10 years old who had a stem cell transplant for acute lymphoblastic leukemia, so the T cells may come from the graft donor. The source material was PBMCs, mostly from graft donor cells, sampled 180 days after TCRalphabeta/CD19-depleted stem cell transplant. The DNA for the CDR3 is TGTGCCAGCAGCCAAGTCGATCGGGTGGGGGAGCAGTACTTC. Translation gives CASSQVDRVGEQYF.